This record looks at one T cell receptor beta chain sequence and its context. Its antigen is still unknown. V lost 5 bases, J lost 4 bases, and 11 bases lay in between. Germline V gene lookup returns CDR1 MRHNA and CDR2 SNTAGT. The CDR3 covers 13 residues. This sample is part of a study of vaccination effects on CD4 cells after COVID-19. About the research overall: Post-vaccine specimens arrived a median 72 days past the second dose.

TCRdb's copy holds only in-frame clones and misses some; the assay was immunoSEQ multiplex PCR. The table records about 81,000 clones, under 85% of them present only once. Study conclusions and caveats: There was marked clonal contraction among infection- and vaccine-induced clones late after vaccination.

Sequencing in the ViraFEST assay came after antigen-specific CD4+ T cells had been expanded with viral peptide pools, which were used to stimulate PBMC. Culture proceeded for 10 days, and CD4+ T cells were then isolated. Of the BNT162b2 and mRNA-1273 vaccines, participants received two doses of one or the other. The sequences come from CD4+ T cells from PBMCs cultured with HCoV-OC43 spike peptides, collected after COVID-19 vaccination. Subset: HCoV-OC43 spike overlapping peptide pool stimulation. V usage is TRBV6-4 and J usage is TRBJ1-1; D may be TRBD1 (5 bases). The TCR comes from a human donor who received a COVID-19 vaccine. DNA of the CDR3: TGTGCCAGCAGTCAGGGTTTCGGCACTGAAGCTTTCTTT. It specifies CASSQGFGTEAFF.